The entry below gives a single T cell receptor (beta chain) sequence along with its context. The data belong to a study of blood T cell repertoires in COVID-19. Profiling relied on immunoSEQ multiplex PCR, and the TCRdb table lists in-frame clones only, not all of them. Of 75,000 to 95,000 clones in the sample, about 71% were seen once. This CDR3 region has 12 residues. Trimming shortened V by 5 bases and J by 0 bases, and 4 bases separated the two germline ends. Germline loops: CDR1 SGHVS, CDR2 FQNEAQ. The TCR comes from a woman in her fifties or sixties in a cohort sampled during active or convalescent COVID-19. The sequenced sample was peripheral blood. The chain carries TRBV7-8 and TRBJ1-2; D uncertain. CDR3 amino acids: CASSVSNYGYTF. DNA of the CDR3: TGTGCCAGCAGCGTATCTAACTATGGCTACACCTTC.